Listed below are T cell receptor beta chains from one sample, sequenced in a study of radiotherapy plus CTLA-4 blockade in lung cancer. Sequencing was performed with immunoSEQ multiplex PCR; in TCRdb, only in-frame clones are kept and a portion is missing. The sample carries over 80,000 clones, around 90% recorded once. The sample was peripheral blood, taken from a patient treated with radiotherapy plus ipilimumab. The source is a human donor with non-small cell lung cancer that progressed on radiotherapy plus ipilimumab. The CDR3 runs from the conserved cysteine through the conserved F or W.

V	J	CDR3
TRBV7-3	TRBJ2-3	CASSPTSGYSTDTQYF
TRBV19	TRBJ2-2	CASRLANTGELFF
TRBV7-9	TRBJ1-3	CASSLAGRTLSGNTIYF
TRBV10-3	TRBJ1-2	CAISVGEYYGYTF
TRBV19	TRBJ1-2	CASRRSGGYTF
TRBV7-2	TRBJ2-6	CASSYRSSGANVLTF
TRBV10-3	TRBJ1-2	CAISESEGGPYGYTF
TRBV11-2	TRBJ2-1	CASSLGLAPYNEQFF
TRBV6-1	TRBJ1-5	CASRTNGVGNQPQHF
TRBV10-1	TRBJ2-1	CASSEGGYNEQFF
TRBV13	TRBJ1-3	CASSLGQGSGNTIYF
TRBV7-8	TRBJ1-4	CASSRPRATNEKLFF
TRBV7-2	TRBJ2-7	CASSQKWGTYEQYF
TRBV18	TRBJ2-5	CASSPSLIETQYF
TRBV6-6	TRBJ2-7	CASAGGGTREQYF
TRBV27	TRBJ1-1	CASSFVGGAEAFF
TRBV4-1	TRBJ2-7	CASSQARALTYEQYF
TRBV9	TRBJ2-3	CASSVGADTDTQYF
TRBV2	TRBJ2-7	CASSEAPYEQYF
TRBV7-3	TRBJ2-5	CASSVRGGQGGETQYF
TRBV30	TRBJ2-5	CAWRGQSGETQYF